A single sample gave rise to the 18 T cell receptor beta chains below, sequenced in a study of CD8 T cells in ankylosing spondylitis. MiXCR, applied by TCRdb to the 5' RACE reads, yields one record per CDR3 protein. The data contain about 240,000 distinct CDR3 sequences, 24% of them singletons. Sample: blood, either unsorted or a sorted T cell fraction (not recorded which). These TCRs come from a male donor with ankylosing spondylitis or in good health (not recorded which).

The chain uses TRBV12-3 or TRBV12-4 and TRBJ1-1, with unresolved D. This CDR3 has 13 residues. Trimming stripped 7 bases from V and 0 bases from J, with 9 bases between. CDR3 sequence: CASINNMNTEAFF. The CDR3 nucleotides are TGTGCCAGCATCAACAATATGAACACTGAAGCTTTCTTT.

The chain carries TRBV20-1 and TRBJ2-3; D gene unclear. The V end was cut by 7 bases, the J end by 5 bases, with 19 bases between. CDR3 length equals 14 residues. Per the germline V gene, CDR1 is DFQATT and CDR2 is SNEGSKA (reference sequence). The CDR3 DNA reads TGCAGTGGGAATTCGGCGTCCGTAGGAGATACGCAGTATTTT. This codes for CSGNSASVGDTQYF.

This clonotype was detected a few times. The CDR3 bases are TGCAGCGTTTCCCCCGGCAGGGGGGGGTTTTACGAGCAGTACTTC. Its translation: CSVSPGRGGFYEQYF. V is TRBV29-1 and J is TRBJ2-7, with D possibly being TRBD1 or TRBD2 (7 bases each). CDR1 SQVTM and CDR2 ANQGSEA come from the germline V gene. With 5 bases removed from V and 4 bases from J, the gap between germline ends came to 21 bases. This CDR3 contains 15 residues.

V is TRBV12-3 or TRBV12-4 and J is TRBJ2-1, with a possible D match to TRBD2 (6 bases). The ends were cut back, 7 bases at V and 8 bases at J, with 21 bases in the middle. This CDR3 spans 15 amino acids. The CDR3 bases are TGTGCCAGCACCCCGGGGACTCCGAGGTTGGATGAGCAGTTCTTC. This sequence encodes CASTPGTPRLDEQFF.

In this sample, this clonotype turned up many times. The chain joins TRBV5-1 to TRBJ1-2; TRBD1 aligns across 7 bases. The CDR3 extends over 17 amino acids. V dropped 2 bases and J dropped 1; count of bases not matched to a gene: 11. Germline V gene data show CDR1 as SGHRS and CDR2 as YFSETQ. The CDR3 coding sequence is TGCGCCAGCAGCTTCACAATTACCGGGGACAGTAACTATGGCTACACCTTC. It yields the protein CASSFTITGDSNYGYTF.

This clonotype was found a few times. The rearrangement links TRBV20-1 to TRBJ2-3, with 8 bases aligning to TRBD2. The length of the CDR3 is 16 residues. Trimming removed 6 bases from V and 2 bases from J; junction bases left unmatched: 13. Germline V gene data show CDR1 as DFQATT and CDR2 as SNEGSKA (reference sequence). CDR3 nucleotide sequence: TGCAGTGCCCAAGGGCGGGAGCGGGGGTACACAGATACGCAGTATTTT. Translating it yields CSAQGRERGYTDTQYF.

This clonotype occurred many times. This sequence joins TRBV19 and TRBJ2-3, with D tentatively TRBD1 (6 bases). V was cut by 4 bases and J by 2 bases, with 7 bases left in between. Germline loops: CDR1 LNHDA, CDR2 SQIVND (reference sequence). The CDR3 extends over 13 amino acids. The CDR3 is CASSRGLTDTQYF. The CDR3 bases are TGTGCCAGTAGTAGGGGGCTCACAGATACGCAGTATTTT. Filled out from reference TRBV19 and TRBJ2-3, the complete variable domain reads DGGITQSPKYLFRKEGQNVTLSCEQNLNHDAMYWYRQDPGQGLRLIYYSQIVNDFQKGDIAEGYSVSREKKESFPLTVTSAQKNPTAFYLCASSRGLTDTQYFGPGTRLTVL.

This chain uses TRBV29-1 with TRBJ2-1; 8 bases map to TRBD2. Germline CDR1 reads SQVTM; CDR2 reads ANQGSEA. The J segment lost 0 bases and the V segment lost 4 bases, leaving 8 bases of the junction unmatched. This CDR3 has 16 residues. The CDR3, as DNA: TGCAGCGTTGGCGGCGGGGGGCCGAGCTCCTACAATGAGCAGTTCTTC. It encodes CSVGGGGPSSYNEQFF.

V and J are TRBV6-5 and TRBJ2-3; 12 bases align to TRBD2. This CDR3 comprises 17 residues. Germline V lookup: CDR1 MNHEY, CDR2 SVGAGI. V lost 0 bases and J lost 6; bases outside the gene matches: 7. The CDR3 sequence: CASSYSAGLAGKDTQYF. The CDR3 nucleotides are TGTGCCAGCAGTTACTCGGCCGGACTAGCGGGAAAGGATACGCAGTATTTT.

This clonotype has a handful of counts. The genes are TRBV20-1 and TRBJ2-7; 10 bases line up with TRBD1. The ends lost 6 bases at V and 4 bases at J; junction bases unmatched: 9. Germline-derived CDR1 and CDR2 are DFQATT and SNEGSKA (reference sequence). There are 14 residues in the CDR3. The CDR3 reads CSAQRDRGVYEQYF. As DNA, the CDR3 is TGCAGTGCCCAACGGGACAGGGGTGTTTACGAGCAGTACTTC.

This clonotype appeared many times. J is TRBJ2-5 and V is TRBV6-2 or TRBV6-3; 7 bases align to TRBD1. The germline CDR1 and CDR2 sequences are MNHEY and SVGEGT. The CDR3 length is 17 residues. The J segment lost 0 bases and the V segment lost 4 bases, leaving 11 bases of the junction unmatched. CDR3 loop: CASSSPSQGVHQETQYF. The CDR3 DNA reads TGTGCCAGCAGTTCCCCCTCGCAGGGGGTACACCAAGAGACCCAGTACTTC.

This clonotype was seen more than once but under ten times. The CDR3 spells CSVEEAGGGGYTF. CDR3 DNA sequence: TGCAGCGTTGAAGAGGCAGGGGGCGGTGGCTACACCTTC. The chain has TRBV29-1 and TRBJ1-2; 8 nucleotides align to TRBD1. The ends lost 0 bases at V and 7 bases at J; junction bases unmatched: 4. The CDR3 has 13 residues. CDR1 is SQVTM, CDR2 ANQGSEA, per germline.

The V call is TRBV20-1, the J call TRBJ2-7; 9 bases agree with TRBD2. J gave up 2 bases and V 6 bases, and 17 bases lay outside the gene matches. The CDR3 has 17 amino acids. Germline V gene lookup returns CDR1 DFQATT and CDR2 SNEGSKA (reference sequence). The CDR3 DNA is TGCAGTGCCCCCACGCTCTTGGGTAGCGGGGGTACCTACGAGCAGTACTTC. This gives the protein CSAPTLLGSGGTYEQYF.

J is TRBJ2-7 and V is TRBV4-1, with a weak D call TRBD1 (6 bases). This CDR3 spans 15 amino acids. The V and J ends lost 2 bases and 2 bases respectively, with 13 bases between them. Germline CDR1 is MGHRA and CDR2 is YSYEKL. The CDR3 protein is CASSQLPGQPYEQYF. The DNA of the CDR3 is TGCGCCAGCAGCCAACTTCCCGGACAGCCCTACGAGCAGTACTTC.

This clonotype was detected many times. The chain employs TRBV11-2 and TRBJ2-1, with TRBD2 identical over 7 bases. The V and J ends lost 1 base and 10 bases, in that order; junction bases with no gene match: 4. CDR1 is SGHAT and CDR2 is FQNNGV in the germline V gene. The CDR3 contains 13 residues. The CDR3 sequence is CASSLATSPEQFF. The CDR3 DNA is TGTGCCAGCAGCTTAGCGACTAGCCCCGAGCAGTTCTTC.

This chain connects TRBV6-1 to TRBJ2-1, with a tentative D call TRBD2 (6 bases). V lost 5 bases and J 5 bases, leaving 16 bases between the germline ends. The CDR3 loop spans 15 amino acids. The V gene's germline CDR1 is MNHNS and CDR2 SASEGT. Written as DNA, the CDR3 is TGTGCCAGCAGTCCTGCGGGGCTTGGGAACAATGAGCAGTTCTTC. It specifies CASSPAGLGNNEQFF.

This clonotype was seen many times. The J gene is TRBJ2-2, the V gene TRBV7-8, with D possibly matching TRBD1 (6 bases). The V gene lost 4 bases and the J gene lost 5 bases, with 11 bases spanning the gap. This CDR3 contains 14 residues. The germline CDR1 and CDR2 sequences are SGHVS and FQNEAQ. CDR3 loop: CASSYTGYTGELFF. The DNA of the CDR3 is TGTGCCAGCAGCTATACAGGGTATACCGGGGAGCTGTTTTTT. The full variable domain, with the rest looked up from reference TRBV7-8 and TRBJ2-2, is GAGVSQSPRYKVAKRGQDVALRCDPISGHVSLFWYQQALGQGPEFLTYFQNEAQLDKSGLPSDRFFAERPEGSVSTLKIQRTQQEDSAVYLCASSYTGYTGELFFGEGSRLTVL.

This clonotype was picked up many times. The V and J genes are TRBV12-3 or TRBV12-4 and TRBJ2-3; D is unresolved. The V end lost 5 bases, the J end lost 7 bases, and 13 bases lay between the germline ends. The CDR3 spans 13 residues. The DNA of the CDR3 is TGTGCCAGCAGTCTCGCGGACCTAAATACGCAGTATTTT. The encoded protein is CASSLADLNTQYF.